This T cell receptor beta chain derives from a study of cytomegalovirus exposure and HLA in healthy donors. This clone turned up a few times. The CDR3 has 14 residues. The germline V gene has CDR1 SGHTA and CDR2 FQGTGA. Unmatched junction bases numbered 12, after V lost 7 bases and J lost 11 bases. With 60 Vbeta and 13 Jbeta primers, the PCR was carried out. Using immunoSEQ multiplex PCR, the repertoire was profiled, and TCRdb retains in-frame clones only, with some absent. The table shows 150,000 to 200,000 clones, with about 65% occurring only once. The sequencing input was PBMCs. The receptor comes from a young woman in good health and CMV-seropositive. V usage is TRBV7-3 and J usage is TRBJ2-1; 9 nucleotides match TRBD2. The CDR3 sequence is CASTSGVAGVKQFF. CDR3 in DNA: TGTGCCAGCACCTCGGGAGTAGCGGGAGTTAAGCAGTTCTTC.